This section outlines one T cell receptor (beta chain) sequence together with its context. Antigen unknown. The germline gives CDR1 MDHEN, CDR2 SYDVKM. CDR3 length equals 16 residues. V shed 7 bases and J shed 4 bases, with 20 bases lying between them. This entry belongs to a study of cytomegalovirus exposure and HLA in healthy donors. The wider study: As an earlier analysis found, around 170 million T cells yielded approximately 100 million unique TCR beta sequences.

Study outcomes and limitations: Altogether, around 160 TCR beta chains were recorded as cytomegalovirus-associated.

Primers included in the PCR were 60 Vbeta and 13 Jbeta primers. Study processing details: A follow-up analysis tallied about 88 million unique TCR beta chains, roughly 11 million shared. Assay used: immunoSEQ multiplex PCR; TCRdb lists only in-frame clones, some missing. That table furnishes V, J and clone size, whereas the DNA furnished D and trimming. The repertoire has 80,000 to 95,000 clones, around 76% of them found once; the top ten carry 5.9%. The chain carries TRBV28 and TRBJ1-5; no firm D call. This receptor was obtained from a man aged 18 to 30 in good health and CMV-seropositive. Sequencing used PBMCs. The CDR3 bases are TGTGCCAGCAACTCCCGAGCTGGGAGAGGGAATCAGCCCCAGCATTTT. Its translation: CASNSRAGRGNQPQHF.